The clone carrying this TCR beta chain was seen only a few times. Antigen specificity is unknown. Each TCR beta cDNA library carried unique molecular identifiers. TCRdb reprocessed the PCR reads via MiXCR and lists one record per CDR3 protein. The table has about 460,000 distinct CDR3 sequences, 40% to 55% seen once. Germline loops: CDR1 MGHRA, CDR2 YSYEKL. Germline trimming cut 4 bases from V and 7 bases from J; bases unmatched to any gene: 9. The CDR3 has 16 amino acids. This sample is part of a study of post-analysis software for immune sequencing data. Study outcomes and limitations: The study found TRBV5-6, TRBV5-1 and TRBV20-1 among about 5 TRBV segments more frequent in patients than controls. F measure grouped same-batch samples tightly together.

The sample was blood. This chain links TRBV4-1 with TRBJ1-6, with 8 bases identical to TRBD1. The source of this sequence is a girl between 10 and 17 years old with multiple sclerosis. The CDR3 here is CASSLEWTGSNSPLHF. For the CDR3, the DNA is TGCGCCAGCAGCCTGGAATGGACAGGGTCAAATTCACCCCTCCACTTT.